These 6 T cell receptor beta chains came from one sample sequenced in a study of graft-versus-host responses after intestinal transplantation. Profiled with immunoSEQ multiplex PCR; TCRdb holds only in-frame clones, not every one. The sample lists roughly 100,000 clones, about 90% seen once, with about 0.9% in the top ten. Antigens of these TCRs are unknown. The sample in question was unstimulated CD4+ T cells sorted from spleen or lymph node cells, obtained before intestinal transplant. These receptors all stem from a human donor who received an intestinal transplant.

The chain uses TRBV4-1 and TRBJ1-2; D gene ambiguous. Trimming stripped 3 bases from V and 4 bases from J, with 15 bases between. In germline, CDR1 is MGHRA, CDR2 YSYEKL. The CDR3 runs 15 residues. Here the CDR3 reads CASSQPTQKTYGYTF. The CDR3 region has the DNA TGCGCCAGCAGCCAGCCGACCCAAAAGACCTATGGCTACACCTTC.

The rearrangement links TRBV11-1 to TRBJ2-1; 9 bases line up with TRBD1. CDR1 is SGHAT and CDR2 is FQDESV in the germline V gene (reference sequence). The CDR3 has 15 amino acids. V shed 5 bases and J 6 bases; nucleotides not matched to a gene: 8. CDR3 in amino acids: CASSRRGQGGNEQFF. CDR3 DNA: TGTGCCAGCAGCCGCAGGGGACAGGGAGGCAATGAGCAGTTCTTC.

V and J are TRBV19 and TRBJ2-1; D may be TRBD1 (5 bases). Trimming removed 3 bases from V and 5 bases from J, with 11 bases in between. The CDR3 length is 14 residues. CDR1 and CDR2 from the germline V gene are LNHDA and SQIVND (reference sequence). CDR3 region: CASSIQGLDNEQFF. CDR3 nucleotide sequence: TGTGCCAGTAGTATTCAGGGATTGGACAATGAGCAGTTCTTC.

The chain joins TRBV5-4 to TRBJ2-3, with TRBD2 identical over 7 bases. This CDR3 is 14 amino acids long. Trimming took 5 bases from V and 3 from J; bases not matched to a gene: 6. Germline CDR1 is SGHNT and CDR2 is YYREEE (reference sequence). The CDR3 loop reads CASSSPAGTDTQYF. DNA of the CDR3: TGTGCCAGCAGTTCTCCAGCGGGGACAGATACGCAGTATTTT.

CDR3 nucleotides: TGTGCCAGCAGCTCAGATTATGAGGCAGAGACCCAGTACTTC. As protein: CASSSDYEAETQYF. The V gene is TRBV7-9, the J gene TRBJ2-5; D remains ambiguous. The CDR3 has 14 amino acids. V was shortened by 4 bases and J by 4 bases, with 13 bases between the two germline ends. CDR1 is SEHNR, CDR2 FQNEAQ, per germline (reference sequence).

V gene TRBV7-9 combines with J gene TRBJ2-5, with TRBD1 matching 7 bases. The J call is in doubt because the DNA end fits TRBJ2-7 better. From germline, CDR1 is SEHNR and CDR2 FQNEAQ (reference sequence). The CDR3 runs 15 residues. The CDR3 DNA is TGTGCCAGCAGCTTGGGGACAGCTCTCTCCTACGAGCAGTACTTC. Translating gives CASSLGTALSYEQYF.